This is a list of T cell receptor beta chains from one sample in a study of cytomegalovirus exposure and HLA in healthy donors. Assay used: immunoSEQ multiplex PCR; TCRdb lists only in-frame clones, some missing. Of 150,000 to 200,000 clones listed, roughly two thirds were seen once; the top ten hold approximately 5.4%. The sample comprised PBMCs. The receptors were sampled from a woman aged 18-30 years in good health and CMV-seropositive. Both conserved end residues are part of each CDR3. Each record gives: V gene, D gene, J gene, CDR3 protein. The D gene is left open where the match is weak.

TRBV27,.,.,CASSLFAGSLPYEQYF
TRBV4-2,.,TRBJ2-6,CASSQPQGSGANVLTF
TRBV30,.,TRBJ2-7,CAWSVLGLEQYF
TRBV18,.,TRBJ1-1,CASFPGESHTEAFF
TRBV10-3,TRBD1,TRBJ1-1,CAISEGDRAGAFF
TRBV7-2,TRBD2,TRBJ2-4,CASSPTSGGGKNIQYF
TRBV30,.,TRBJ1-2,CAWSEQEMRGYTF
TRBV6-5,.,TRBJ1-2,CAGSYSGETNSGYTF
TRBV7-2,TRBD2,TRBJ2-7,CASSLAGLAGRREQYF
TRBV18,.,TRBJ2-7,CASSPLQGAGTYEQYF
TRBV11-2,.,TRBJ2-6,CASTRSGANVLTF
TRBV28,TRBD2,TRBJ2-2,CASRPSGGPAGELFF
TRBV12-5,.,TRBJ2-1,CASGLVEQGYNEQFF
TRBV10-3,TRBD2,TRBJ2-7,CATKETSGTYEQYF
TRBV13,.,TRBJ2-4,CASTGNTKNIQYF
TRBV28,.,TRBJ2-1,CASSLGGAPYNEQFF
TRBV21-1,.,TRBJ2-7,CASSKRAGGTYEQYF
TRBV11-3,.,TRBJ1-6,CASSSGQANSPLHF
TRBV9,TRBD2,TRBJ2-4,CASSESGGKNIQYF
TRBV7-9,TRBD2,TRBJ2-1,CASRSRERGHYNEQFF
TRBV27,TRBD1,TRBJ1-2,CASSGSPGDRPYGYTF
TRBV5-5,.,TRBJ2-1,CASSLAGPSYNEQFF
TRBV28,TRBD1,TRBJ2-3,CASSPDRGLGTDTQYF
TRBV6-5,TRBD1,TRBJ1-5,CASRADRGSQPQHF
TRBV11-3,.,TRBJ2-1,CASSLGGGYYNEQFF
TRBV4-3,.,TRBJ2-1,CASSQVRQDSRQFF
TRBV25-1,.,TRBJ1-2,CASSDRANYGYTF
TRBV6-1,TRBD1,TRBJ1-2,CASRRDSNYGYTF
TRBV18,.,TRBJ1-4,CASSGADEKLFF
TRBV10-3,.,TRBJ1-3,CAISESSSGNTIYF
TRBV7-9,.,TRBJ1-2,CASSLEQGPNFNGYTF
TRBV5-1,TRBD1,TRBJ2-7,CASQTGTGDEQYF
TRBV2,.,TRBJ1-1,CASSDRVDTEAFF
TRBV4-3,.,TRBJ1-1,CASSQGKRRTEAFF
TRBV7-2,TRBD2,TRBJ2-3,CASSLRPRGYSDTQYF
TRBV9,TRBD1,TRBJ1-2,CASSARGLDGYTF
TRBV5-4,.,TRBJ1-3,CASSSPHGRTIYF
TRBV6-4,TRBD1,TRBJ2-3,CASSDGTGGTDTQYF
TRBV9,.,TRBJ1-1,CASSVAGGYTEAFF
TRBV4-3,.,TRBJ2-7,CASSQDGRGEQYF
TRBV11-1,TRBD1,TRBJ2-5,CASSRNRGQGTQYF
TRBV18,.,TRBJ1-5,CASSPQVGVLQPQHF
TRBV15,.,TRBJ1-4,CATSGDRSGEKLFF
TRBV4-3,TRBD1,TRBJ1-1,CASTSVRDSREAFF
TRBV7-9,.,TRBJ2-5,CASSLGTSEETQYF
TRBV27,.,TRBJ2-1,CASSWGQGFKAFF
TRBV7-2,.,TRBJ1-1,CASSSVNTEAFF
TRBV7-9,.,TRBJ1-5,CASSQAAENNQPQHF
TRBV28,.,TRBJ2-7,CASSGGTAYEQYF
TRBV4-2,TRBD2,TRBJ2-3,CASSQSLAASTDTQYF
TRBV4-2,.,TRBJ1-3,CASSQVPSEDPSGNTIYF
TRBV13,TRBD1,TRBJ1-2,CASRPETGGSGYTF
TRBV9,TRBD1,TRBJ2-5,CASSPGTGEVETQYF